This T cell receptor (beta chain) was captured by sequencing in a study of tumor and adjacent non-tumor tissue in lung cancer. Study as a whole: The cohort had roughly 12 adenocarcinoma, a couple of squamous cell and 1 small cell patients. Approximately 4 million productive TCRbeta reads were obtained per sample on average.

Of note for this clonotype: Its antigen is as yet unknown. One end of the junction fails to match germline, which may point to a read error.

The CDR3 has 13 amino acids. Germline V gene data show CDR1 as SQVTM and CDR2 as ANQGSEA. Study-wide results and limits: Tumor tissue had significantly higher TCR diversity than normal lung. Top 100 clones took a larger repertoire share in normal lung.

RNA was extracted from bulk tissue without any cell sorting. This non-tumor lung sample came from over 3 cm beyond the tumor edge. TCRbeta libraries were built with three rounds of nested PCR, modified from ARM-PCR. In TCRdb, the multiplex PCR reads were re-called with MiXCR into one record per CDR3 protein. The sample yields 90,000 to 100,000 distinct CDR3 sequences, roughly 78% seen once. The TCR sequence derives from a man between 60 and 75 years old with small cell lung cancer. Material for sequencing was distant non-tumor lung tissue. The chain recombines TRBV29-1 with TRBJ1-4; a weak D match, TRBD1 (5 bases). CDR3 sequence reads: CSAWTRCVEKLFF. In DNA, the CDR3 is TGCAGCGCCTGGACAAGGTGTGTCGAAAAACTGTTCTTT.